This T cell receptor beta chain came from a study of blood T cell repertoires in COVID-19 (dated by TCRdb to the early 2020s). As for the study more broadly: The collaborator samples originated in the United States, Italy and Spain and spanned the acute and convalescent phases of COVID-19. The material from the prospective study consisted of cDNA or gDNA derived from T cells, B-cell-depleted T cells, or PBMCs. The dataset comprised deeply sampled blood TCRbeta repertoires from subjects exposed to, actively infected with, or recovered from COVID-19. The repertoires were made available in a free public database intended to serve as a resource for research on the immune response to SARS-CoV-2. The samples were drawn from the first 160 participants of the ongoing ImmuneRACE study and from 1,254 subjects provided by 6 global collaborators. Sample metadata almost always included a de-identified subject ID, COVID-19 status, age in years and sex. Where HLA class I and class II types were available, the types were taken from metadata supplied by the sample provider, not from assay-based typing. General study outcomes and caveats: Clinical and demographic metadata were provided uncurated, with the amount varying by source and participant.

Details on this clone: No antigen is known for it. Per-base qualities were not stored, and no clone one base away is much larger.

Collaborating institutions collected whole blood in K2EDTA tubes following their own protocols. Collaborator samples were shipped for TCRbeta analysis as frozen whole blood, isolated PBMCs, or DNA extracted from either sample type. The immunoSEQ Assay, a bias-controlled multiplex PCR, was used to amplify TCRbeta CDR3 regions from genomic DNA. The authors' analysis ran thus. The number of nucleated cells in each sample was estimated from the amplification of reference gene primers within the assay. Sequence reads were collapsed and filtered to measure the absolute abundance of every unique TCRbeta CDR3 rearrangement. Productive Simpson clonality was computed per sample as the square root of Simpson's diversity index over productive rearrangements. Held by TCRdb, this immuneACCESS table contains in-frame sequences only and omits some clones. Under half of the omission traces to an unresolved V gene where checked; the cause of the rest is unknown. The V and J calls and clone size are taken from that table; D and trimming were inferred from the DNA. This sample lists some 160,000 clones; 80% to 90% were detected once. Around 2.9% of the sample belongs to the ten largest clones.

Between the V and J ends, shortened by 3 bases and 7 bases respectively, the junction contains 13 bases. Looking up the germline V gene yields CDR1 MNHEY and CDR2 SVGEGT. The CDR3 runs 14 amino acids, cysteine and phenylalanine included. Of the read, only the CDR3 DNA is kept; its 42 bases are in frame from base 1. The rearrangement joined TRBV6-2 or TRBV6-3 to TRBJ1-5, with TRBD1 as a weak D call on 6 bases. The specimen was peripheral blood. This sequence was found in a woman in her fifties or sixties with active COVID-19. CDR3 sequence: CASSYTGRDQPQHF. The sequenced DNA is TGTGCCAGCAGTTATACAGGGAGGGACCAGCCCCAGCATTTT.